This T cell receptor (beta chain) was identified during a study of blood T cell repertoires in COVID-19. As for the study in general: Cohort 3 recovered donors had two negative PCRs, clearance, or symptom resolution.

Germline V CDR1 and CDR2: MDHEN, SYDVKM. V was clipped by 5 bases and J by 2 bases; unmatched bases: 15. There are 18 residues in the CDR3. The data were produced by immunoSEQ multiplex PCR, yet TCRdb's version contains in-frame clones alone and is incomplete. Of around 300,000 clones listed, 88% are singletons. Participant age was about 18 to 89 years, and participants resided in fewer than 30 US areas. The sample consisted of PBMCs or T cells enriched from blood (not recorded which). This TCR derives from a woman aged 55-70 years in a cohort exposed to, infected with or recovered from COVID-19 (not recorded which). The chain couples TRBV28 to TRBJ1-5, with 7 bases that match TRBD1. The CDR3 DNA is TGTGCCAGCAGTCTGTTGACAGGGAGAGGAGTGGGCAATCAGCCCCAGCATTTT. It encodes CASSLLTGRGVGNQPQHF.